Here is one T cell receptor (beta chain) with its context. Its specificity is not known. One end of the junction varies from germline; a read error may be responsible. Germline V lookup: CDR1 KGHSH, CDR2 LQKENI. CDR3 length: 12 amino acids. This sample is part of a study of T cells after posttransplantation cyclophosphamide. Study-wide findings and caveats: Tissue-infiltrating T cells from skin or gut overlapped little with blood T cells. After PTCy, TRB diversity resembled that of CNI/methotrexate controls. Later blood repertoires were often dominated by clones from the donor CD8+ memory compartment.

Generated by immunoSEQ multiplex PCR, the TCRdb table keeps only in-frame clones and is missing some. The profile covers 14,000 or so clones, with roughly 72% appearing a single time and around 1.2% taken by the ten largest. The related graft donor's blood sample was taken on the day of bone marrow donation. The rearrangement links TRBV18 to TRBJ1-2; D ambiguous. What was sequenced was memory CD4+ T cells sorted from PBMCs. This receptor was obtained from a man aged 45-60 years. The CDR3 DNA is TGTGCCAGCTCACCCGAAACGGGAGATCGGAACTTC. It codes for CASSPETGDRNF.